The 24 T cell receptor beta chains presented below share a single source sample, sequenced in a study of T cell changes during pregnancy in multiple sclerosis. Some clones are missing from TCRdb's copy, which holds only in-frame ones; the method was immunoSEQ multiplex PCR. The profile covers around 63,000 clones, with about nine tenths appearing a single time and 2% to 2.5% taken by the ten largest. The sequencing here drew on peripheral blood, taken in the third trimester of pregnancy. The receptors derive from a female donor in good health, enrolled as a control in a pregnancy study.

This clone was seen only a few times. The chain couples TRBV15 to TRBJ2-7; 9 positions agree with TRBD1. The V gene end was trimmed by 5 bases and the J gene end by 5 bases; junction bases not matched to a gene: 7. There are 14 residues in the CDR3. Per the germline V gene, CDR1 is LNHNV and CDR2 is YYDKDF (reference sequence). The CDR3 DNA is TGTGCCACCAGCTTCGGGACAGGGTATGACGAGCAGTACTTC. Its translation is CATSFGTGYDEQYF.

The chain is built from TRBV7-6 and TRBJ2-2; 9 bases align to TRBD1. Germline V CDR1 and CDR2: SGHVS, FNYEAQ. V trimming: 3 bases; J trimming: 6 bases; junction bases outside the gene matches: 8. The CDR3 runs to 16 residues. Here the CDR3 DNA reads TGTGCCAGCAGCTTGGGACAGGGTACGGAAGCCGGGGAGCTGTTTTTT. It yields the protein CASSLGQGTEAGELFF.

The rearrangement links TRBV19 to TRBJ1-5; D perhaps matches TRBD1 (5 bases). V was trimmed by 7 bases and J by 1 base, leaving 14 bases between them. Looked up from germline, CDR1 is LNHDA and CDR2 is SQIVND (reference sequence). The CDR3 totals 15 residues. CDR3 sequence: CASMGGVRSNQPQHF. The CDR3 DNA reads as TGTGCCAGTATGGGGGGGGTTAGGAGCAATCAGCCCCAGCATTTT.

CDR3 DNA: TGTGCCAGCCAGGCGGGGACGCGGGTTGCCGAGCAGTACTTC. It translates to CASQAGTRVAEQYF. The chain joins TRBV7-9 to TRBJ2-7, with D possibly matching TRBD2 (6 bases). The CDR3 runs 14 residues. Trimming shortened V by 8 bases and J by 6 bases, and 20 bases separated the two germline ends. Germline loops: CDR1 SEHNR, CDR2 FQNEAQ (reference sequence).

The CDR3 DNA sequence: TGTGCCAGCAGCCTGGACAGGGTCGGCAATTCACCCCTCCACTTT. Translation gives CASSLDRVGNSPLHF. V is TRBV5-6 and J is TRBJ1-6; 8 nucleotides match TRBD1. J was trimmed by 7 bases and V by 4 bases; bases with no gene match: 7. The V gene's germline CDR1 is SGHDT and CDR2 YYEEEE. This CDR3 is built from 15 residues.

This chain connects TRBV7-2 to TRBJ1-4; 9 nucleotides align to TRBD1. The V segment lost 5 bases and the J segment 5 bases; nucleotides outside the gene matches: 9. The germline gives CDR1 SGHTA, CDR2 FQGNSA. The CDR3 is made up of 16 amino acids. CDR3 region: CASSRTGASENEKLFF. The CDR3 region has the DNA TGTGCCAGCAGCCGGACAGGGGCTAGTGAAAATGAAAAACTGTTTTTT. The entire variable domain, with the rest obtained from reference TRBV7-2 and TRBJ1-4, is as follows: GAGVSQSPSNKVTEKGKDVELRCDPISGHTALYWYRQSLGQGLEFLIYFQGNSAPDKSGLPSDRFSAERTGGSVSTLTIQRTQQEDSAVYLCASSRTGASENEKLFFGSGTQLSVL.

J is TRBJ1-4 and V is TRBV20-1; the D is unclear. The CDR3 is 10 residues long. The germline CDR1 and CDR2 sequences are DFQATT and SNEGSKA (reference sequence). Trimming pared 6 bases from V and 5 bases from J, leaving 4 bases between. The CDR3 protein is CSALNEKLFF. CDR3 bases: TGCAGTGCCTTAAATGAAAAACTGTTTTTT.

CDR3 nucleotides: TGTGCCAGCAGTCCCCTAGCGGGGGGCCAAGAGACCCAGTACTTC. It specifies CASSPLAGGQETQYF. The gene calls are TRBV6-4 and TRBJ2-5; 11 bases align to TRBD2. Germline assignment: CDR1 MRHNA and CDR2 SNTAGT. Germline trimming cut 5 bases from V and 1 base from J; bases unmatched to any gene: 3. The CDR3 length is 15 residues.

The chain is built from TRBV7-9 and TRBJ1-2; TRBD1 matches at 10 bases. From germline, CDR1 is SEHNR and CDR2 FQNEAQ (reference sequence). V was clipped by 1 base and J by 5 bases; unmatched bases: 4. This CDR3 is built from 15 residues. CDR3 in DNA: TGTGCCAGCAGCTTAGAAGGACAGGGGGGTTATGGCTACACCTTC. Its protein is CASSLEGQGGYGYTF.

The chain uses TRBV4-1 and TRBJ2-7; 8 positions match TRBD2. This CDR3 spans 17 amino acids. J was trimmed by 4 bases and V by 4 bases; bases with no gene match: 15. From germline, CDR1 is MGHRA and CDR2 YSYEKL. CDR3 residues: CASSPEQSSGAHYEQYF. CDR3 nucleotides: TGCGCCAGCAGCCCAGAGCAGAGTAGCGGGGCCCATTACGAGCAGTACTTC.

The gene calls are TRBV5-6 and TRBJ1-5; D perhaps matches TRBD1 (6 bases). V lost 4 bases to trimming and J lost 5 bases, with 16 bases between them. CDR3 length: 15 residues. The germline V gene has CDR1 SGHDT and CDR2 YYEEEE. DNA for the CDR3: TGTGCCAGCAGCCTAGGGGGGGCGGGTGATCAGCCCCAGCATTTT. Translation: CASSLGGAGDQPQHF.

This chain joins TRBV10-3 and TRBJ2-7; D might be TRBD2 (6 bases). CDR1 ENHRY and CDR2 SYGVKD come from the germline V gene. This CDR3 is 13 amino acids long. Trimming removed 9 bases from V and 2 bases from J, with 14 bases in between. The CDR3 loop reads CAIAGTLTYEQYF. CDR3 nucleotide sequence: TGTGCCATTGCCGGGACTCTAACCTACGAGCAGTACTTC.

The chain recombines TRBV7-8 with TRBJ2-2; no definite D call. The CDR3 is 13 residues long. Germline assignment: CDR1 SGHVS and CDR2 FQNEAQ. Trimming cost V 5 bases and J 4 bases, with 8 bases left between them. The CDR3 loop reads CASSTTLTGELFF. The CDR3 coding sequence is TGTGCCAGCAGCACTACTCTCACCGGGGAGCTGTTTTTT.

The rearrangement joins TRBV29-1 to TRBJ2-1; a possible D gene is TRBD2 (5 bases). Germline CDR1 reads SQVTM; CDR2 reads ANQGSEA. The CDR3 is 16 residues long. V was trimmed by 1 base and J by 0 bases, leaving 13 bases between them. CDR3 in amino acids: CSVEGRVGSSYNEQFF. CDR3 bases: TGCAGCGTTGAAGGGCGCGTAGGGAGCTCCTACAATGAGCAGTTCTTC.

This clone appeared once. The chain links TRBV7-6 to TRBJ2-5, with D uncertain. V shed 5 bases and J shed 0 bases, with 13 bases lying between them. This CDR3 spans 15 amino acids. Germline lookup yields CDR1 SGHVS and CDR2 FNYEAQ. CDR3 sequence reads: CASSTSTVYQETQYF. The CDR3 region has the DNA TGTGCCAGCAGCACCTCGACTGTGTACCAAGAGACCCAGTACTTC.

The CDR3 sequence is CASSPPSAGPNEQFF. CDR3 sequence (DNA): TGTGCCAGCAGTCCCCCCTCGGCGGGGCCCAATGAGCAGTTCTTC. The genes are TRBV6-1 and TRBJ2-1; a possible D gene is TRBD2 (6 bases). The CDR3 sequence is 15 residues long. Germline V gives CDR1 MNHNS, CDR2 SASEGT. Trimming left V 5 bases short and J 6 bases short, with 17 bases between.

The chain joins TRBV18 to TRBJ1-1; tentatively, D is TRBD1 (6 bases). The CDR3 is made up of 15 amino acids. Trimming pared 1 base from V and 3 bases from J, leaving 12 bases between. Germline loops: CDR1 KGHSH, CDR2 LQKENI. DNA of the CDR3: TGTGCCAGCTCACCACTAAGGGGGGGAGACACTGAAGCTTTCTTT. It is translated as CASSPLRGGDTEAFF.

This sequence joins TRBV2 and TRBJ2-7; the D gene is possibly TRBD2 (5 bases). This CDR3 contains 14 residues. V was shortened by 11 bases and J by 6 bases, with 23 bases between the two germline ends. Looked up from germline, CDR1 is SNHLY and CDR2 is FYNNEI. The CDR3 reads CAGAEGKGPFEQYF. The CDR3 bases are TGTGCCGGCGCCGAGGGTAAAGGACCCTTCGAGCAGTACTTC.

The V gene is TRBV2, the J gene TRBJ1-1; the D is unclear. The CDR3 spans 13 residues. The germline V and J ends were trimmed by 4 bases and 3 bases, with 9 bases remaining between them. Per germline, CDR1 SNHLY and CDR2 FYNNEI. DNA for the CDR3: TGTGCCAGCAGTGGTAACACCCACACTGAAGCTTTCTTT. Its translation is CASSGNTHTEAFF.

This chain connects TRBV10-2 to TRBJ2-5; 7 bases map to TRBD1. V was pared by 4 bases and J by 4 bases, with 9 bases of the junction left unmatched. The CDR3 is made up of 15 amino acids. CDR1 is WSHSY and CDR2 is SAAADI in the germline V gene. The chain's CDR3 is CASSAGTEWIETQYF. DNA for the CDR3: TGCGCCAGCAGTGCCGGGACAGAGTGGATAGAGACCCAGTACTTC.

The chain links TRBV25-1 to TRBJ1-2, with 7 bases lining up with TRBD1. The CDR3 extends over 14 amino acids. After removal of 6 bases from V and 8 bases from J, the junction contained 12 bases not matched to a gene. The germline V gene encodes CDR1 MGHDK and CDR2 SYGVNS. The CDR3 here is CASSAQGMLKGYTF. CDR3 nucleotide sequence: TGTGCCAGCAGCGCACAGGGGATGCTTAAGGGCTACACCTTC.

V and J are TRBV27 and TRBJ2-4, with 10 bases identical to TRBD1. The CDR3 runs to 13 residues. J gave up 5 bases and V 8 bases, and 3 bases lay outside the gene matches. CDR1 and CDR2 (germline): MNHEY, SMNVEV (reference sequence). CDR3 loop: CASGDRGENIQYF. CDR3 DNA: TGTGCCAGCGGGGACAGGGGCGAAAACATTCAGTACTTC.

A note on this clone: Relative to the germline gene, one junction end is altered; a read error may explain this. The rearrangement uses TRBV6-6 and TRBJ1-1; D is perhaps TRBD1 (5 bases). CDR1 is MNHNY and CDR2 is SVGAGI in the germline V gene (reference sequence). The CDR3 contains 11 residues. The CDR3 loop is CASRVPGVRLF. For the CDR3, the DNA is TGTGCCAGCAGGGTCCCGGGGGTCCGCCTTTTT.

V gene TRBV28 combines with J gene TRBJ2-1, with 8 bases matching TRBD2. Germline trimming cut 7 bases from V and 3 bases from J; bases unmatched to any gene: 5. Germline V gene data show CDR1 as MDHEN and CDR2 as SYDVKM. CDR3 length: 14 residues. The CDR3 nucleotides are TGTGCCAGCAACCGGGAGGGAGTCTACAATGAGCAGTTCTTC. Translation gives CASNREGVYNEQFF.